This T cell receptor (beta chain) derives from a study of blood T cell repertoires in COVID-19. Whole-study context: Italy, Spain and the United States were the sources of the convalescent and acute COVID-19 samples. In each case, the material was cDNA or gDNA derived from T cells, B-cell-depleted T cells, or PBMCs.

The CDR3 is made up of 13 amino acids. Germline lookup yields CDR1 LNHDA and CDR2 SQIVND (reference sequence). Trimming took 2 bases from V and 3 from J, leaving 8 bases between them. Repertoires were generated with immunoSEQ multiplex PCR, while TCRdb's copy carries only in-frame clones and drops some. The sample carries roughly 570,000 clones, less than 90% recorded once. This chain joins TRBV19 and TRBJ2-7; no firm D call. This TCR was sampled from a woman aged 45-65 years with COVID-19, enrolled during active disease. The sequenced material came from peripheral blood. The CDR3 sequence: CASSIHSHYEQYF. CDR3 nucleotide sequence: TGTGCCAGTAGTATACATTCCCACTACGAGCAGTACTTC. Full variable domain (rest looked up from reference TRBV19 and TRBJ2-7): DGGITQSPKYLFRKEGQNVTLSCEQNLNHDAMYWYRQDPGQGLRLIYYSQIVNDFQKGDIAEGYSVSREKKESFPLTVTSAQKNPTAFYLCASSIHSHYEQYFGPGTRLTVT.